Sequencing of this TCR beta chain was carried out in a study of response to subunit inactivated influenza vaccine. Points from the study as a whole: Authors suggested few new T cells are recruited by each seasonal influenza vaccination.

This CDR3 is built from 17 residues. Germline V gene sequence: CDR1 KGHDR, CDR2 SFDVKD. J was trimmed by 5 bases and V by 3 bases; bases with no gene match: 12. A note on this clonotype: What it binds is unknown.

Using its own MiXCR run on the RT-PCR reads, TCRdb lists one record per CDR3 protein. The data contain 450,000 to 500,000 distinct CDR3 sequences, over 9.5% of them singletons. The sequences come from PBMCs from blood, collected roughly 48 days after vaccination. The chain uses TRBV24-1 and TRBJ2-5; 9 bases match TRBD2. The TCR sequence derives from a middle-aged man who received an inactivated influenza vaccine. CDR3 sequence reads: CATSDRRGGSAAETQYF. The CDR3 DNA is TGTGCCACCAGTGATCGGCGGGGGGGATCCGCGGCCGAGACCCAGTACTTC.